This T cell receptor (beta chain) was identified in a study of T cell responses to AZD1222 COVID-19 vaccine. Study-level findings and limits: Possibly, clonal diversity was underestimated; donors were largely white British and included more females. Across the whole spike, CD4 TCRs peaked at regions 160-218 and 743-854. Spike-specific TCR breadth and depth went up after people got two AZD1222 doses. It was only a handful of AZD1222 recipients who were seropositive at baseline.

Profiled with immunoSEQ multiplex PCR; TCRdb holds only in-frame clones, not every one. The data contain roughly 150,000 clones, roughly 89% of them singletons. With regard to this clone: Its antigen is currently unknown.

The TCR sequence derives from an adult who received the AZD1222 COVID-19 vaccine. The sequencing used peripheral blood, collected 28 days after the second AZD1222 dose.

The CDR3, as DNA: TGCGCCAGCAGCCAGGGGAACCAAGAGACCCAGTACTTC. This encodes CASSQGNQETQYF. The chain couples TRBV4-1 to TRBJ2-5; D is unresolved. This CDR3 is 13 amino acids long. V was pared by 3 bases and J by 0 bases, with 5 bases between. The germline V gene has CDR1 MGHRA and CDR2 YSYEKL.